The entry that follows covers one T cell receptor (beta chain) sequence. Its antigen is as yet unknown. CDR3 length: 14 residues. V gave up 5 bases and J gave up 0 bases, with 10 bases separating them. Germline CDR1 reads SEHNR; CDR2 reads FQNEAQ (reference sequence). Second-dose groups at about 4 or about 12 weeks were pooled. These data are taken from a study of T cell responses to AZD1222 COVID-19 vaccine. Whole-study results and caveats: AZD1222 recipients seropositive at baseline numbered only six. Unmutated regions of variants are reportedly targeted by nearly half of spike-specific TCRs.

This table comes from immunoSEQ multiplex PCR, and its TCRdb copy is limited to in-frame clones, with some not included. The sample comprises 150,000 to 200,000 clones, 90% to 95% of which are singletons, and around 1% rests with the top ten. The starting material was peripheral blood, obtained 28 days after the second AZD1222 dose. This sequence originates from an adult who received the AZD1222 COVID-19 vaccine. This rearrangement joins TRBV7-9 to TRBJ1-2, with a possible D match to TRBD1 (6 bases). Here the CDR3 reads CASSRGGSNYGYTF. CDR3 DNA: TGTGCCAGCAGCCGAGGGGGATCTAACTATGGCTACACCTTC. Full variable domain (remainder filled in from reference TRBV7-9 and TRBJ1-2): DTGVSQNPRHKITKRGQNVTFRCDPISEHNRLYWYRQTLGQGPEFLTYFQNEAQLEKSRLLSDRFSAERPKGSFSTLEIQRTEQGDSAMYLCASSRGGSNYGYTFGSGTRLTVV.